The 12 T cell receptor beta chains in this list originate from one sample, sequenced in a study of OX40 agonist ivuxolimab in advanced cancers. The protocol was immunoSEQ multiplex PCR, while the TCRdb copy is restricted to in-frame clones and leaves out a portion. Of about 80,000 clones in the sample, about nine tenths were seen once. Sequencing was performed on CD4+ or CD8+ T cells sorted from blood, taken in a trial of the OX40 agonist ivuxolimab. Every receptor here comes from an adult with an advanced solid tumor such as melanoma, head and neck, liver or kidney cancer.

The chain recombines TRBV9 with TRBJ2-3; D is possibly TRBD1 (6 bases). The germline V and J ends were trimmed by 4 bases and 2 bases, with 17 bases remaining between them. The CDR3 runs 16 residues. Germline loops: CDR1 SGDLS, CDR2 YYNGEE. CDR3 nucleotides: TGTGCCAGCAGCCCAGGGGTCCGGGGTAACACAGATACGCAGTATTTT. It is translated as CASSPGVRGNTDTQYF.

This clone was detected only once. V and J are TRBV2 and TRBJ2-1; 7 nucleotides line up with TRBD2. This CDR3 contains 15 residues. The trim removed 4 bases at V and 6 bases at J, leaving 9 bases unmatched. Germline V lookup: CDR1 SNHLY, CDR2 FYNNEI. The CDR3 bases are TGTGCCAGCAGTGTCAATGGGGGGGGTATCAATGAGCAGTTCTTC. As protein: CASSVNGGGINEQFF. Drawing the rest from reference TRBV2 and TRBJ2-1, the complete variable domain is EPEVTQTPSHQVTQMGQEVILRCVPISNHLYFYWYRQILGQKVEFLVSFYNNEISEKSEIFDDQFSVERPDGSNFTLKIRSTKLEDSAMYFCASSVNGGGINEQFFGPGTRLTVL.

The CDR3 loop is CASSFEDNNFQPQHF. The CDR3 DNA reads as TGTGCCAGCAGTTTTGAGGACAACAATTTTCAGCCCCAGCATTTT. The rearrangement uses TRBV28 and TRBJ1-5; a possible D gene is TRBD1 (5 bases). This CDR3 is built from 15 residues. Per the germline V gene, CDR1 is MDHEN and CDR2 is SYDVKM. Trimming stripped 3 bases from V and 6 bases from J, with 15 bases between.

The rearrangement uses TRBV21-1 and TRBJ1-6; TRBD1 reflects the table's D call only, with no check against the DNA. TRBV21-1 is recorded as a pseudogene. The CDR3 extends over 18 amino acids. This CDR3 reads CASSTNGQGIPYNSPLHF. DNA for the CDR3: TGTGCCAGCAGCACGAATGGACAGGGAATCCCCTATAATTCACCCCTCCACTTT.

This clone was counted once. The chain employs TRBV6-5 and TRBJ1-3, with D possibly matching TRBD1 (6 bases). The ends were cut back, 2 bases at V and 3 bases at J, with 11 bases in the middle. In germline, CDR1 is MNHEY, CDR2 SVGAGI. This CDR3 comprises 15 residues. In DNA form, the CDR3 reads TGTGCCAGCAGTTACGGGGGGGCGGGTGGAAACACCATATATTTT. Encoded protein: CASSYGGAGGNTIYF.

The CDR3 region has the DNA TGTGCCAGCTCACCTTTCAGGACTAGCGGGGGTAATGAGCAGTTCTTC. This translates into CASSPFRTSGGNEQFF. J is TRBJ2-1 and V is TRBV18, with 13 bases that match TRBD2. The CDR3 length is 16 residues. Germline CDR1 KGHSH, CDR2 LQKENI. The V gene end was trimmed by 3 bases and the J gene end by 7 bases; junction bases not matched to a gene: 6.

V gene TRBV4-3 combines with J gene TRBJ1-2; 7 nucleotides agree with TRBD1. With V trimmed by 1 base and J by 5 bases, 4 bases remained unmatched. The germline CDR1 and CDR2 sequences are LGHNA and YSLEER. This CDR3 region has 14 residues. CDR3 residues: CASSQARTGYGYTF. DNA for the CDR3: TGCGCCAGCAGCCAAGCCCGGACAGGTTATGGCTACACCTTC.

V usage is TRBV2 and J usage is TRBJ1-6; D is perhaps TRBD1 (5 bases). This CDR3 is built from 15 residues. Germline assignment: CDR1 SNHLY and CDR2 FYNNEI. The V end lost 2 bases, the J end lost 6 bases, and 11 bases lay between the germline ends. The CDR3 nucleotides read TGTGCCAGCAGTGAAAAGGGGAAGGGTAATTCACCCCTCCACTTT. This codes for CASSEKGKGNSPLHF.

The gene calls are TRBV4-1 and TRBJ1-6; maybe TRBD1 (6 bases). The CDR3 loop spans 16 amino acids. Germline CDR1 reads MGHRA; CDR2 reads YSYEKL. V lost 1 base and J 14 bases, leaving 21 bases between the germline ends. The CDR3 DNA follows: TGCGCCAGCAGCCAAGGAATTCAGGGGCCTGGGTGGGCCCTCCACTTT. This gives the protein CASSQGIQGPGWALHF.

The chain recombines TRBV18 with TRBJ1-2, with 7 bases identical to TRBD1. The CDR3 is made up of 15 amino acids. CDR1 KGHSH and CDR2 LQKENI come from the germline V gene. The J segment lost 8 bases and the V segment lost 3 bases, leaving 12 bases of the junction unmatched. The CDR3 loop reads CASSPSTGRFEGYTF. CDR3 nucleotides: TGTGCCAGCTCACCGTCGACAGGGCGATTTGAGGGCTACACCTTC.

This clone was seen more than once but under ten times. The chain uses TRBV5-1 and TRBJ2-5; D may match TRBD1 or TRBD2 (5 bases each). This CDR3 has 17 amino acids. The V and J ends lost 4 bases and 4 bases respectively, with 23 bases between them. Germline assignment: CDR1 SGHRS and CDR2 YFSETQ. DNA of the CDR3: TGCGCCAGCAGCGAGGGGATCCGGGCAGGAATGGGAGAGACCCAGTACTTC. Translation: CASSEGIRAGMGETQYF.

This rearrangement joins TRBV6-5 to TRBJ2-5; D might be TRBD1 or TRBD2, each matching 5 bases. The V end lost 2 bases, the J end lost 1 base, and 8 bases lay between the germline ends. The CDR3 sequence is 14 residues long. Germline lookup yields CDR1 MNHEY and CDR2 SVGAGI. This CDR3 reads CASSYGGAQETQYF. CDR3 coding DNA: TGTGCCAGCAGTTACGGGGGTGCCCAAGAGACCCAGTACTTC.